The clone carrying this T cell receptor (beta chain) was seen repeatedly, ten times or more. The antigen is not known. The data were obtained in a study of T cells in Graves' hyperthyroidism and ophthalmopathy. Looking at the study overall: Peripheral blood collection took place at initial diagnosis, before any treatment.

Over 18 months, lack of ophthalmopathy progression marked Graves' hyperthyroidism as stable. Patients aged 18 to 65 had newly diagnosed hyperthyroidism of under 2 months' duration. CDR3 length equals 15 residues. V gave up 4 bases and J gave up 5 bases, with 16 bases separating them. Germline V CDR1 and CDR2: KGHDR, SFDVKD. The TCR beta CDR3 regions underwent amplification using RNA transcripts as the source. Primed by the HTBI set, a first-round RT-PCR was run on the TCR CDR3. Via MiXCR, TCRdb re-called the multiplex PCR reads, giving one row per CDR3 protein. In the table there are around 350,000 distinct CDR3 sequences, 19% of which are singletons. Study-wide points: Prediction of ophthalmopathy progression came a median roughly 7.1 months pre-onset.

The V call is TRBV24-1, the J call TRBJ2-5; D gene uncertain. Sequenced: blood. This receptor was taken from a woman between 18 and 29 years old with Graves' hyperthyroidism. The CDR3 DNA reads as TGTGCCACCAGTGACGCCCTCGGAAGTGGGGAGACCCAGTACTTC. Translating gives CATSDALGSGETQYF.